The rows below give T cell receptor beta chains drawn from one sample of a study of Siglec-9 on CD8 T cells in melanoma. Assay: immunoSEQ multiplex PCR; the TCRdb copy retains only in-frame clones and omits some. This repertoire shows 30,000 to 45,000 clones, about 80% found once; its top ten account for less than 2%. Sequencing was done on a sample of Siglec-9- CD8+ T cells sorted from blood. All receptors come from a human donor in good health. CDR3s include the opening cysteine and the closing phenylalanine or tryptophan. The D gene is left open where the match is weak. Clone size is not always given. Where it is, it says once, few, many or a class for expanded clones.

CASGRLNTEAFF TGTGCCAGCGGCAGGCTGAACACTGAAGCTTTCTTT TRBJ1-1 few NA TRBV7-9
CASSDFGQFSNQPQHF TGTGCCAGCAGCGACTTCGGACAGTTTAGCAATCAGCCCCAGCATTTT TRBJ1-5 NA NA TRBV2
CASSLDLDSSYEQYF TGTGCCAGCAGCTTAGACCTGGACAGCTCCTACGAGCAGTACTTC TRBJ2-7 once NA TRBV11-2
CASSSVRETSYNEQFF TGTGCCAGCAGTTCGGTTAGGGAGACCTCCTACAATGAGCAGTTCTTC TRBJ2-1 NA NA TRBV28
CASSAGDEGPDTQYF TGCGCCAGCAGTGCGGGGGATGAGGGCCCAGATACGCAGTATTTT TRBJ2-3 NA NA TRBV10-1
CASNSVAGGRNEQFF TGTGCCAGCAATTCAGTGGCGGGAGGTAGGAATGAGCAGTTCTTC TRBJ2-1 NA TRBD2 TRBV9
CASINSPAGFIGTEAFF TGTGCCAGTATTAATAGTCCCGCAGGGTTTATCGGGACTGAAGCTTTCTTT TRBJ1-1 NA NA TRBV19
CASSPGLAGGAYYEQYF TGTGCCAGCAGTCCTGGACTAGCGGGAGGTGCGTACTACGAGCAGTACTTC TRBJ2-7 NA TRBD2 TRBV28
CASSIDPPEAFF TGTGCCAGTAGTATAGACCCCCCTGAAGCTTTCTTT TRBJ1-1 NA NA TRBV19
CSAWRGTEDGYTF TGCAGCGCCTGGCGTGGGACGGAAGACGGCTACACCTTC TRBJ1-2 NA NA TRBV29-1
CASSFGPAGGYTF TGTGCCAGCAGTTTCGGACCTGCGGGGGGCTACACCTTC TRBJ1-2 few NA TRBV27
CASSIPWQNYGYTF TGTGCCAGTAGTATCCCCTGGCAGAACTATGGCTACACCTTC TRBJ1-2 NA NA TRBV19
CASSLRIGGRTEAFF TGCGCCAGCAGCTTGCGGATAGGGGGCCGAACTGAAGCTTTCTTT TRBJ1-1 NA TRBD1 TRBV5-1
CACGGLRNSPLHF TGTGCCTGTGGGGGGCTTCGTAATTCACCCCTCCACTTT TRBJ1-6 NA NA TRBV30
CASSYRTLNTEAFF TGTGCCAGCAGCTATAGGACTCTGAACACTGAAGCTTTCTTT TRBJ1-1 NA NA TRBV6-5
CASSFGRNYGYTF TGTGCCAGCAGTTTCGGTCGGAACTATGGCTACACCTTC TRBJ1-2 few NA TRBV27
CASSLGLWEDNEQFF TGTGCCAGCAGCTTAGGACTTTGGGAGGACAATGAGCAGTTCTTC TRBJ2-1 NA NA TRBV13
CASSPTDEQYF TGTGCCAGCAGCCCTACGGACGAGCAGTACTTC TRBJ2-7 NA NA TRBV7-9
CASSLQGGHTEAFF TGTGCCAGCAGTTTGCAGGGGGGGCACACTGAAGCTTTCTTT TRBJ1-1 few TRBD1 TRBV27
CASSPTSGGPLSTDTQYF TGCGCCAGCAGCCCGACTAGCGGGGGTCCTTTAAGCACAGATACGCAGTATTTT TRBJ2-3 NA TRBD2 TRBV5-1
CASLDRWGSNTEAFF TGTGCCAGCCTAGATCGATGGGGGTCGAACACTGAAGCTTTCTTT TRBJ1-1 NA NA TRBV19
CASSDGVSSNEQFF TGTGCCAGCAGTGACGGAGTCTCAAGTAATGAGCAGTTCTTC TRBJ2-1 NA NA TRBV6-4
CASSLGGTGVAYGYTF TGTGCCAGCAGCTTAGGGGGGACAGGGGTCGCCTATGGCTACACCTTC TRBJ1-2 NA TRBD1 TRBV11-2
CASSLGQGENEQFF TGCGCCAGCAGCTTGGGACAGGGAGAGAATGAGCAGTTCTTC TRBJ2-1 NA TRBD1 TRBV5-1
CATQTGTGGPYEQYF TGTGCCACCCAAACCGGGACAGGGGGCCCCTACGAGCAGTACTTC TRBJ2-7 few TRBD1 TRBV6-5
CASSGGLSGANVLTF TGTGCCAGCTCAGGGGGACTCTCTGGGGCCAACGTCCTGACTTTC TRBJ2-6 NA NA TRBV27
CASSPGQEYGIQYF TGTGCCAGCAGCCCGGGACAGGAGTACGGCATTCAGTACTTC TRBJ2-4 NA TRBD1 TRBV7-9
CASTNMGDEQFF TGTGCCAGCACCAACATGGGGGACGAGCAGTTCTTC TRBJ2-1 NA NA TRBV6-6
CASSIGRGRYEQYF TGTGCCAGTAGTATAGGGCGGGGTAGGTACGAGCAGTACTTC TRBJ2-7 once NA TRBV19